This paragraph reports one TCR beta chain. As yet, its antigen is unknown. Total RNA, at least 5.5 micrograms per sample, came from PBMCs. This CDR3 has 13 residues. V was trimmed by 5 bases and J by 3 bases, leaving 10 bases between them. Germline CDR1 and CDR2: GTSNPN and SVGIG (reference sequence). The use of a sample-barcoded 5' primer and a J-beta primer mix characterized a second PCR of roughly 6 to 11 cycles. TCRdb analysed the 5' RACE reads with MiXCR anew, one entry per CDR3 protein. The sample lists about 1,500,000 distinct CDR3 sequences; roughly 27% were seen once. The source of the sample is a study of blood T cells in healthy people across ages. Notes on the study in general: Estimates based on one million T cells were treated as lower bounds.

This TCR was recovered from a woman in her 30s in good health. The chain combines TRBV30 with TRBJ1-4; possible D gene TRBD1, 6 bases. The source material was blood. The CDR3 sequence is CAWQTGPNEKLFF. In nucleotides, the CDR3 is TGTGCCTGGCAGACAGGCCCTAATGAAAAACTGTTTTTT.